Listed below are T cell receptor beta chains from one sample, sequenced in a study of cytomegalovirus exposure and HLA in healthy donors. Libraries were prepared by immunoSEQ multiplex PCR; TCRdb keeps only in-frame clonotypes and omits some of them. The sample carries 110,000 or so clones, about 61% recorded once. The sequencing input was PBMCs. These receptors were taken from a man younger than 30 in good health and CMV-seropositive. Each CDR3 is given with its conserved first and last residue. The D gene is left open where the match is weak. Size tells how often a clone was seen (once, few, many) or the class of an expanded clone, and some rows leave it out.

.,TRBD1,TRBJ1-2,13,TRBV28,TGTGCCAGCACCGCCGACAGGGCGGGTGGCTACACCTTC,CASTADRAGGYTF
few,TRBD1,TRBJ1-4,17,TRBV2,TGTGCCAGCAGTGAAACCCCACTACAGGGGATAGGGGAAAAACTGTTTTTT,CASSETPLQGIGEKLFF
.,TRBD2,TRBJ2-3,13,TRBV6-8,TGCTACTTGGAGCGGGGGCCTTTTTGTACGCAGTATTTT,CYLERGPFCTQYF
once,.,TRBJ2-6,15,TRBV6-5,TGTGCCAGCAGTTACTCGGCAACTGGGGCCAACGTCCTGACTTTC,CASSYSATGANVLTF
.,TRBD2,TRBJ2-7,15,TRBV5-1,TGCGCCAGCAGCTCCCCGGCCGCGGGGGTCTACGAGCAGTACTTC,CASSSPAAGVYEQYF
.,TRBD1,TRBJ2-2,13,TRBV28,TGTGCCGGCCGACAGGGCAACACCGGGGAGCTGTTTTTT,CAGRQGNTGELFF
.,TRBD2,TRBJ2-7,14,TRBV5-6,TGTGCCAGCAGCTTTGGTAGCGGGGGGAGCGAGCAGTACTTC,CASSFGSGGSEQYF
.,TRBD1,TRBJ1-1,17,TRBV13,TGTGCCAGCAGCTCCCGACAGGGAGCAAGGGTAAAAACTGAAGCTTTCTTT,CASSSRQGARVKTEAFF
few,.,TRBJ2-3,16,TRBV7-6,TGTGCCAGCAGCCCATCGGGATTCGTGTTCACAGATACGCAGTATTTT,CASSPSGFVFTDTQYF
once,TRBD1,TRBJ1-5,14,TRBV28,TGTGCCAGCAGTTCCGACAGGGAAGGACAGCCCCAGCATTTT,CASSSDREGQPQHF
.,TRBD2,TRBJ2-1,16,TRBV2,TGTGCCAGCAGGACTAGCGGGGGGGACCAATACAATGAGCAGTTCTTC,CASRTSGGDQYNEQFF
.,TRBD2,TRBJ2-2,15,TRBV2,TGTGCCAGCAGGACTAGCGGGGGGAACACCGGGGAGCTGTTTTTT,CASRTSGGNTGELFF
.,TRBD2,TRBJ2-1,16,TRBV27,TGTGCCAGCAGCTCCCCCTTGGCGGGGGTCTCCAATGAGCAGTTCTTC,CASSSPLAGVSNEQFF